This passage covers 21 T cell receptor beta chains from one sample sequenced in a study of monozygotic twins with inflammatory bowel disease. After re-calling the 5' RACE reads, TCRdb lists one entry per CDR3 protein, DNA absent. The sample table sets out about 130,000 distinct CDR3 sequences. The sequencing sample was made of blood. These receptors came from a human donor with ulcerative colitis or Crohn's disease, or a healthy co-twin of an affected twin (not recorded which).

J is TRBJ1-2 and V is TRBV28. The CDR3 has 13 residues. CDR1 MDHEN and CDR2 SYDVKM come from the germline V gene. The chain's CDR3 is CASRLSGENGYTF.

The chain combines TRBV6-4 with TRBJ1-1; TCRdb's D call of TRBD1 is untestable without DNA. This CDR3 contains 13 residues. Germline assignment: CDR1 MRHNA and CDR2 SNTAGT. CDR3 in amino acids: CASSLNQGTEAFF.

The chain is built from TRBV19 and TRBJ2-7. CDR1 is LNHDA and CDR2 is SQIVND in the germline V gene (reference sequence). The CDR3 spans 12 residues. CDR3 loop: CASSIGMEEQYF.

This chain connects TRBV7-3 to TRBJ2-1; the TCRdb D gene call, TRBD2, has no DNA to confirm it. The length of the CDR3 is 16 residues. Looked up from germline, CDR1 is SGHTA and CDR2 is FQGTGA. The CDR3 loop reads CASSLTPSGHYNEQFF.

The J gene is TRBJ2-5, the V gene TRBV24-1; with no DNA, the TCRdb D assignment of TRBD1 cannot be verified. The CDR3 has 16 residues. Germline-derived CDR1 and CDR2 are KGHDR and SFDVKD. Here the CDR3 reads CATSDRTGGSLETQYF.

The rearrangement uses TRBV12-3 or TRBV12-4 and TRBJ2-1; the D call of TRBD2 rests on TCRdb alone, since no DNA is present to check it. The CDR3 length is 15 residues. The CDR3 loop reads CASRLTSGRNNEQFF.

J is TRBJ2-5 and V is TRBV5-1. The CDR3 has 14 residues. Per the germline V gene, CDR1 is SGHRS and CDR2 is YFSETQ. The CDR3: CASSLTSGQETQYF.

The chain recombines TRBV20-1 with TRBJ2-3; lacking DNA, the TRBD2 call made by TCRdb goes unchecked. The CDR3 is 14 residues long. Germline CDR1 DFQATT, CDR2 SNEGSKA (reference sequence). CDR3 sequence reads: CSAPTSGRATTQYF.

The gene calls are TRBV2 and TRBJ1-6; TCRdb gives TRBD1 as the D gene, but with no DNA this cannot be confirmed. The CDR3 extends over 16 amino acids. Germline V gene data show CDR1 as SNHLY and CDR2 as FYNNEI. The CDR3 here is CASRVMRDRDGSPLHF.

The gene calls are TRBV19 and TRBJ1-1. CDR1 is LNHDA, CDR2 SQIVND, per germline (reference sequence). The CDR3 has 16 residues. CDR3 protein: CASSTELGSLNTEAFF.

V is TRBV9 and J is TRBJ1-2; checking the TCRdb D call of TRBD1 is not possible without DNA. The CDR3 is 15 amino acids. In germline, CDR1 is SGDLS, CDR2 YYNGEE. The CDR3 region is CASSVEAQGNYGYTF.

This sequence joins TRBV20-1 and TRBJ1-4; no DNA is available, so the TRBD1 call from TCRdb remains unchecked. The CDR3 totals 17 residues. Germline CDR1 DFQATT, CDR2 SNEGSKA (reference sequence). CDR3 sequence reads: CSARSGTALTTNEKLFF.

The J gene is TRBJ2-1, the V gene TRBV27; the D gene TCRdb calls, TRBD1, cannot be checked with no DNA. Germline CDR1 reads MNHEY; CDR2 reads SMNVEV (reference sequence). This CDR3 region has 15 residues. The chain's CDR3 is CASRQDRSSYNEQFF.

This chain uses TRBV5-5 with TRBJ2-7; TCRdb's D gene call, TRBD1, goes unchecked for lack of DNA. Germline V gene sequence: CDR1 SGHKS, CDR2 YYEKEE (reference sequence). This CDR3 spans 16 amino acids. This CDR3 reads CASSLVLGTANYEQYF.

The chain recombines TRBV5-5 with TRBJ2-5; TCRdb proposes TRBD2, but this gene call is untestable without DNA. The germline CDR1 and CDR2 sequences are SGHKS and YYEKEE (reference sequence). CDR3 length equals 13 residues. The chain's CDR3 is CASSDRGGTTQYF.

This rearrangement joins TRBV2 to TRBJ2-5; TCRdb's D call, TRBD2, is unchecked because there is no DNA. The CDR3 spans 16 residues. CDR1 and CDR2 from the germline V gene are SNHLY and FYNNEI. The CDR3 is CASSEHFGGSQETQYF.

The genes are TRBV4-1 and TRBJ2-3; TCRdb picks TRBD1, but there is no DNA to check that call. The CDR3 consists of 16 residues. The V gene's germline CDR1 is MGHRA and CDR2 YSYEKL. The CDR3 loop is CASSQGGGGGTDTQYF.

The chain uses TRBV10-3 and TRBJ2-7; TCRdb selects TRBD1, and the lack of DNA leaves this call unchecked. CDR3 length: 13 amino acids. Looked up from germline, CDR1 is ENHRY and CDR2 is SYGVKD. This chain's CDR3 is CAISGGGVYEQYF.

The rearrangement links TRBV7-9 to TRBJ2-7; TCRdb gives TRBD2 as the D gene, but with no DNA this cannot be confirmed. The V gene's germline CDR1 is SEHNR and CDR2 FQNEAQ (reference sequence). This CDR3 contains 15 residues. CDR3 sequence reads: CASSLVGGVVGWQYF.

The V and J genes are TRBV19 and TRBJ2-1; checking the TCRdb D call of TRBD2 is not possible without DNA. The germline gives CDR1 LNHDA, CDR2 SQIVND (reference sequence). The CDR3 consists of 14 residues. Here the CDR3 reads CASSQAGLYNEQFF. The variable domain in full, completed from reference TRBV19 and TRBJ2-1, reads DGGITQSPKYLFRKEGQNVTLSCEQNLNHDAMYWYRQDPGQGLRLIYYSQIVNDFQKGDIAEGYSVSREKKESFPLTVTSAQKNPTAFYLCASSQAGLYNEQFFGPGTRLTVL.

The rearrangement links TRBV6-2 or TRBV6-3 to TRBJ2-1; TCRdb's D gene call, TRBD2, goes unchecked for lack of DNA. CDR1 MNHEY and CDR2 SVGEGT come from the germline V gene. This CDR3 is built from 20 residues. The CDR3 region is CASSYLGLAGPQSSYNEQFF.